What follows are 21 T cell receptor beta chains derived from one specimen sequenced in a study of regulatory T cells in long-lasting Graves disease. For TCR beta, libraries came from iRepertoire HTBI primers and Arm-PCR of CDR3 regions. TCRdb fed the multiplex PCR reads into MiXCR, producing one record per CDR3 protein. This sample has about 660,000 distinct CDR3 sequences; around 32% occur once, and the top ten carry about two fifths. Indicated time point: persistent/refractory GD, antithyroid drugs over 5 years with positive TRAb. After RNA was extracted from PBMCs, the TCR library was made from it. Source: peripheral blood mononuclear cells (PBMCs), taken when the disease was refractory, from a patient treated with antithyroid drugs. Every receptor here comes from a female donor with Graves disease.

The rearrangement uses TRBV12-3 or TRBV12-4 and TRBJ1-5; possible D gene TRBD1, 5 bases. This CDR3 contains 14 residues. The V gene lost 7 bases and the J gene lost 3 bases, with 13 bases spanning the gap. CDR3 residues: CASTVGGPNQPQHF. Here the CDR3 DNA reads TGTGCCAGCACTGTGGGGGGACCCAATCAGCCCCAGCATTTT.

There are a few counts of this clonotype. The V gene is TRBV18, the J gene TRBJ2-7, with 8 bases matching TRBD2. Per germline, CDR1 KGHSH and CDR2 LQKENI. The CDR3 extends over 15 amino acids. J gave up 2 bases and V 0 bases, and 3 bases lay outside the gene matches. DNA of the CDR3: TGTGCCAGCTCACCACCAGCGGGAGAACCCTACGAGCAGTACTTC. This gives the protein CASSPPAGEPYEQYF. Using reference TRBV18 and TRBJ2-7 for the parts outside the CDR3, the full variable domain is NAGVMQNPRHLVRRRGQEARLRCSPMKGHSHVYWYRQLPEEGLKFMVYLQKENIIDESGMPKERFSAEFPKEGPSILRIQQVVRGDSAAYFCASSPPAGEPYEQYFGPGTRLTVT.

The table lists this clonotype with many counts. CDR3 nucleotide sequence: TGTGCCAGCAGTCCCGGGACAGGGTTTAGTGGCTACACCTTC. Translation: CASSPGTGFSGYTF. The V call is TRBV28, the J call TRBJ1-2; 9 bases map to TRBD1. Germline trimming cut 5 bases from V and 7 bases from J; bases unmatched to any gene: 8. Germline CDR1 reads MDHEN; CDR2 reads SYDVKM. The CDR3 runs 14 residues.

The rearrangement joins TRBV2 to TRBJ2-7; D is undetermined. V dropped 3 bases and J dropped 2 bases, with 11 bases sitting between them. This CDR3 has 14 amino acids. Germline CDR1 reads SNHLY; CDR2 reads FYNNEI. The CDR3: CASSESPNPYEQYF. The CDR3 DNA sequence: TGTGCCAGCAGTGAGAGCCCTAACCCCTACGAGCAGTACTTC.

The CDR3 is CASRRSGRFQETQYF. The CDR3 coding sequence is TGTGCCAGCAGGCGTAGCGGGAGGTTCCAAGAGACCCAGTACTTC. The chain joins TRBV12-3 or TRBV12-4 to TRBJ2-5; 10 positions match TRBD2. Trimming at V came to 6 bases and at J to 1 base, leaving 5 bases not matched to a gene. The CDR3 sequence is 15 residues long.

The rearrangement joins TRBV25-1 to TRBJ1-1; D call uncertain. The CDR3 sequence is 15 residues long. The V gene's germline CDR1 is MGHDK and CDR2 SYGVNS. Trimming removed 9 bases from V and 6 bases from J, with 23 bases in between. The CDR3 region has the DNA TGTGCCAGTAACAGATTGCGGGTTTTCAGTCCTGAAGCTTTCTTT. Protein product: CASNRLRVFSPEAFF.

J is TRBJ2-5 and V is TRBV7-9; D is perhaps TRBD2 (6 bases). CDR1 is SEHNR, CDR2 FQNEAQ, per germline (reference sequence). The ends were cut back, 1 base at V and 5 bases at J, with 17 bases in the middle. This CDR3 spans 16 amino acids. CDR3 DNA: TGTGCCAGCAGCTTAGTGGGGAATACGGCGGGGGAGACCCAGTACTTC. Its translation is CASSLVGNTAGETQYF.

The V gene is TRBV6-2 or TRBV6-3, the J gene TRBJ2-7; D remains ambiguous. This CDR3 comprises 14 residues. Germline V CDR1 and CDR2: MNHEY, SVGEGT. The germline V and J ends were trimmed by 3 bases and 4 bases, with 13 bases remaining between them. The CDR3 coding sequence is TGTGCCAGCAGTTATACCCTAGGGCCGTACGAGCAGTACTTC. It encodes CASSYTLGPYEQYF.

The CDR3 coding sequence is TGCGCCAGCAGCCCCGGGGGGGCCTCCTACGAGCAGTACTTC. Amino acids: CASSPGGASYEQYF. V is TRBV5-1 and J is TRBJ2-7, with TRBD2 matching 8 bases. The CDR3 consists of 14 residues. The J segment lost 0 bases and the V segment lost 4 bases, leaving 3 bases of the junction unmatched. CDR1 and CDR2 (germline): SGHRS, YFSETQ.

There are a few counts of this clonotype. This chain links TRBV5-5 with TRBJ1-1; D remains unclear. Between the trimmed V and J ends, which lost 4 bases and 0 bases, there was a span of 10 bases. The CDR3 is 14 amino acids. Germline CDR1 SGHKS, CDR2 YYEKEE (reference sequence). The CDR3 sequence: CASSPRTLNTEAFF. CDR3 nucleotide sequence: TGTGCCAGCAGCCCTCGGACCCTGAACACTGAAGCTTTCTTT. Variable domain in full (rest from reference TRBV5-5 and TRBJ1-1): DAGVTQSPTHLIKTRGQQVTLRCSPISGHKSVSWYQQVLGQGPQFIFQYYEKEERGRGNFPDRFSARQFPNYSSELNVNALLLGDSALYLCASSPRTLNTEAFFGQGTRLTVV.

This clonotype was seen ten or more times. The chain combines TRBV28 with TRBJ1-2; D may be TRBD1 (5 bases). The CDR3 is made up of 13 amino acids. Germline values: CDR1 MDHEN, CDR2 SYDVKM. V lost 3 bases and J lost 8, with 13 bases in between. The CDR3 sequence: CASSLSQGEGYTF. DNA for the CDR3: TGTGCCAGCAGTTTGAGCCAGGGTGAGGGCTACACCTTC.

This clonotype was detected only a few times. The rearrangement uses TRBV6-1 and TRBJ2-5; 7 bases align to TRBD1. CDR3 length: 19 residues. The germline CDR1 and CDR2 sequences are MNHNS and SASEGT. V was clipped by 2 bases and J by 0 bases; unmatched bases: 15. CDR3 sequence: CASSEFNWSGQKDQETQYF. DNA for the CDR3: TGTGCCAGCAGTGAATTTAATTGGTCGGGACAGAAGGACCAAGAGACCCAGTACTTC.

This chain links TRBV10-3 with TRBJ1-1; D perhaps matches TRBD1 (5 bases). The CDR3 length is 13 residues. V lost 4 bases, J lost 3 bases, and 9 bases lay in between. Germline CDR1 is ENHRY and CDR2 is SYGVKD. The CDR3 reads CAISARGDTEAFF. DNA for the CDR3: TGTGCCATCAGTGCGAGGGGAGACACTGAAGCTTTCTTT.

This clonotype was seen only once. The chain is built from TRBV7-9 and TRBJ2-1, with 8 bases identical to TRBD1. CDR3 length: 16 amino acids. Unmatched junction bases numbered 10, after V lost 0 bases and J lost 9 bases. From germline, CDR1 is SEHNR and CDR2 FQNEAQ (reference sequence). CDR3 sequence (DNA): TGTGCCAGCAGCTTAGCGGGCAGGGGGCTTGACATTGAGCAGTTCTTC. This translates into CASSLAGRGLDIEQFF.

The rearrangement links TRBV30 to TRBJ2-4; D uncertain. Looked up from germline, CDR1 is GTSNPN and CDR2 is SVGIG (reference sequence). This CDR3 comprises 15 residues. V dropped 1 base and J dropped 0 bases, with 10 bases sitting between them. The CDR3 region has the DNA TGTGCCTGGAGTGGGCCAGAGCTAGCCAAAAACATTCAGTACTTC. Translating it yields CAWSGPELAKNIQYF.

The CDR3 DNA reads as TGTGCCAGCAGCCTGGGACCGAAAGCCAAAAACATTCAGTACTTC. Protein sequence: CASSLGPKAKNIQYF. The chain combines TRBV27 with TRBJ2-4, with D possibly called TRBD1 or TRBD2 (5 bases each). The CDR3 runs 15 residues. Germline assignment: CDR1 MNHEY and CDR2 SMNVEV (reference sequence). The ends were cut back, 6 bases at V and 0 bases at J, with 12 bases in the middle.

This clonotype was detected a few times. The CDR3 end shows no conserved phenylalanine or tryptophan, and so a read error is likely. The chain joins TRBV4-1 to TRBJ1-4, with 7 positions matching TRBD1. Near its end, the DNA agrees better with TRBJ1-6, so the J call may be wrong. This CDR3 contains 16 residues. The germline V gene has CDR1 MGHRA and CDR2 YSYEKL. CDR3 loop: CASSQDLRQGDSPLHL. CDR3 bases: TGCGCCAGCAGCCAAGATCTGAGACAGGGAGATTCACCCCTCCACCTT.

This clonotype was seen at least ten times. This chain links TRBV2 with TRBJ1-1; 9 positions agree with TRBD1. V was pared by 6 bases and J by 6 bases, with 5 bases of the junction left unmatched. The CDR3 contains 13 residues. Looked up from germline, CDR1 is SNHLY and CDR2 is FYNNEI. DNA of the CDR3: TGTGCCAGCAGCCGGGACAGGGTCGCTGAAGCTTTCTTT. Translation: CASSRDRVAEAFF.

In this sample, this clonotype turned up many times. The rearrangement uses TRBV28 and TRBJ1-2; D is undetermined. The CDR3 is made up of 15 amino acids. Deletions cut 5 bases from V and 4 bases from J, with 17 bases between. Germline CDR1 is MDHEN and CDR2 is SYDVKM. In DNA, the CDR3 is TGTGCCAGCAGTCCCCCCGGCAGGATCGGCTATGGCTACACCTTC. This gives the protein CASSPPGRIGYGYTF.

The chain employs TRBV3-1 and TRBJ2-4; D is undetermined. The CDR3 runs to 13 residues. CDR1 is LGHDT, CDR2 YNNKEL, per germline (reference sequence). V was trimmed by 6 bases and J by 0 bases, leaving 6 bases between them. CDR3 protein: CASSTSAKNIQYF. The CDR3 nucleotides read TGTGCCAGCAGTACATCAGCCAAAAACATTCAGTACTTC.

This clonotype was seen repeatedly, ten times or more. The chain carries TRBV27 and TRBJ2-5, with 9 bases identical to TRBD2. This CDR3 region has 15 residues. Looked up from germline, CDR1 is MNHEY and CDR2 is SMNVEV (reference sequence). V lost 3 bases to trimming and J lost 5 bases; unmatched junction nucleotides: 7. The CDR3 is CASSFGLASVETQYF. DNA of the CDR3: TGTGCCAGCAGTTTTGGACTAGCGAGCGTGGAGACCCAGTACTTC.